The subject of this entry is one TCR beta chain. Which antigen it targets is not known. No much larger clonotype is one base removed from it; base qualities were not supplied. The sample originates from a study of control samples from healthy donors and cancer patients (dated by TCRdb to the early 2020s). Library method: the immunoSEQ multiplex PCR assay. What TCRdb holds here is the immuneACCESS table cut down to in-frame rearrangements. Part of the clones is not present; checked against another copy, under half of the missing clones reflect an unresolved V gene, and the others are unexplained. The sample table lists 50,000 or so clones, 93% of them with a count of one. Clones ranked in the top ten supply about 20% of the sample. The clonotype was recovered from a woman aged 45 to 65 with head and neck cancer. Sequencing input: PBMCs.

The nucleotide sequence reads as follows: TGTGCCAGCGGACTAGCCCTGTACAATGAGCAGTTCTTC. Its protein is CASGLALYNEQFF. This chain is built from TRBV6-4 and TRBJ2-1, and 8 bases in between align with TRBD2. Taken from cysteine to phenylalanine, the CDR3 has 13 residues. Only the CDR3 portion is preserved as DNA: 39 bases, with reading frame beginning at the first base. Via the germline V gene, CDR1 is MRHNA and CDR2 SNTAGT. V ends up 8 bases short and J 4 bases short, with an unmatched junction base count of 4.